This is a list of T cell receptor beta chains from one sample in a study of blood T cell repertoires in COVID-19. TCRdb's table, derived via immunoSEQ multiplex PCR, lists solely in-frame clones and lacks some. In the table there are 200,000 or so clones, 87% of which are singletons. The sample taken for sequencing was PBMCs or T cells enriched from blood (not recorded which). These receptors came from a man in his thirties or forties who had recovered from COVID-19. CDR3s include the opening cysteine and the closing phenylalanine or tryptophan. D genes are given only for firm matches. The listing skips clone size in some rows; elsewhere it reads once, few, many or a size class.

j_call	d_call	clone_size	v_call	cdr3_nt	cdr3_aa
TRBJ1-2	-	-	TRBV5-6	TGTGCCAGCAGCTTGGCCGGGGTTGTGTCTGGCTACACCTTC	CASSLAGVVSGYTF
TRBJ1-1	TRBD1	-	TRBV18	TGTGCCAGCTCACAAGGGACAGCGGTAGAAGCTTTCTTT	CASSQGTAVEAFF
TRBJ1-2	-	once	TRBV7-9	TGTGCCAGCAGCTCTCTGTATGGCTACACCTTC	CASSSLYGYTF
TRBJ2-5	-	-	TRBV5-5	TGTGCCAGCAGCTGGCCGGGACTGGAGACCCAGTACTTC	CASSWPGLETQYF
TRBJ2-3	TRBD2	-	TRBV29-1	TGCAGCACGCTAGCGGGCCTTCACACAGATACGCAGTATTTT	CSTLAGLHTDTQYF
TRBJ2-1	TRBD1	-	TRBV18	TGTGCCAGTACCGGGACAGGGGGGAACAATGAGCAGTTCTTC	CASTGTGGNNEQFF
TRBJ1-6	-	-	TRBV28	TGTGCCAGCCGCGATTTGTGGTCACCCCTCCACTTT	CASRDLWSPLHF
TRBJ2-1	TRBD2	-	TRBV3-1/TRBV3-2	TGTGCCAGCAGCCAAGATCTAGCTAGCGGGAGGACGTACTACAATGAGCAGTTCTTC	CASSQDLASGRTYYNEQFF
TRBJ2-4	-	-	TRBV25-1	TGTGCCAGCAGTGATAAGGGCAGGGGAGACATTCAGTACTTC	CASSDKGRGDIQYF
TRBJ2-7	-	-	TRBV6-5	TGTGCCAGCAGTTACATCCCTAGCGCAAGCTACGAGCAGTACTTC	CASSYIPSASYEQYF
TRBJ2-5	TRBD1	-	TRBV6-5	TGTGCCAGCAGTTACTCGACAGGGCTGGAGACCCAGTACTTC	CASSYSTGLETQYF
TRBJ2-2	-	once	TRBV4-3	TGCGCCAGCAGCCGGGGAGATCACACCGGGGAGCTGTTTTTT	CASSRGDHTGELFF
TRBJ2-5	TRBD2	-	TRBV10-3	TGTGCCATCAGGGATCCCGGCGAGGGAGGGGAGACCCAGTACTTC	CAIRDPGEGGETQYF
TRBJ1-1	TRBD1	-	TRBV9	TGTGCCAGCAGCGCATCGGATCCGGGACAGGTTAAACGGCAGGGCACTGAAGCTTTCTTT	CASSASDPGQVKRQGTEAFF
TRBJ2-2	-	-	TRBV7-9	TGTGCCAGCAGCTCTGAGTACACCGGGGAGCTGTTTTTT	CASSSEYTGELFF
TRBJ2-7	TRBD1	-	TRBV9	TGTGCCTCGGGACAGACATCCTACGAGCAGTACTTC	CASGQTSYEQYF
TRBJ2-3	TRBD1	-	TRBV23-1	TGCGCCAGCGGGACCGGGACAGGGGGAGTCGATACGCAGTATTTT	CASGTGTGGVDTQYF
TRBJ1-2	TRBD1	-	TRBV9	TGTGCCAGCAGAACTGGACAGGGCGGCTACACCTTC	CASRTGQGGYTF
TRBJ1-1	-	-	TRBV28	TGTGGCCACAAGGACTTAAACACTGAAGCTTTCTTT	CGHKDLNTEAFF
TRBJ2-7	TRBD2	-	TRBV2	TGTGCCAGCAGTGACCTTAGCGGTCGGGGGGGGCCAAATTCCTACGAGCAGTACTTC	CASSDLSGRGGPNSYEQYF
TRBJ1-5	-	-	TRBV11-2	TGTGCCAGCAGCGCAGGACAGAACAATCAGCCCCAGCATTTT	CASSAGQNNQPQHF
TRBJ2-4	-	-	TRBV19	TGTGCCAGTAGTATATACGCAGGGAGGCAAAACATTCAGTACTTC	CASSIYAGRQNIQYF
TRBJ1-4	-	-	TRBV18	TGTGCCAGCTCACCTTTTCCAAGAGGGGAAAAACTGTTTTTT	CASSPFPRGEKLFF
TRBJ2-7	TRBD2	-	TRBV7-2	TGTGCCAGCAGCTCGCGACTAGCGCGGTCCTACGAGCAGTACTTC	CASSSRLARSYEQYF